The clone carrying this T cell receptor (beta chain) appeared a single time. These data come from a study of T cell responses to AZD1222 COVID-19 vaccine. The repertoire was sequenced with immunoSEQ multiplex PCR; TCRdb's copy has only in-frame clones and lacks some. The table shows around 110,000 clones, with just over 90% occurring only once. Germline values: CDR1 MNHNY, CDR2 SVGAGI (reference sequence). The junction had 3 bases not matched to a gene; V was cut back by 0 bases and J by 5 bases. CDR3 length equals 15 residues. The sequence derives from an adult who received the AZD1222 COVID-19 vaccine. Sequenced material: peripheral blood, taken 28 days after the second AZD1222 dose. The chain uses TRBV6-6 and TRBJ2-5; 10 nucleotides match TRBD1. CDR3 region: CASSYSTGGWETQYF. CDR3 DNA: TGTGCCAGCAGTTACTCGACAGGGGGCTGGGAGACCCAGTACTTC.